These 4 T cell receptor beta chains were sequenced from one sample in a study of blood T cell repertoires in COVID-19. The assay was immunoSEQ multiplex PCR, and TCRdb's table has in-frame clones only and misses some. The table shows some 420,000 clones, with roughly nine tenths occurring only once. Sequenced input: PBMCs or T cells enriched from blood (not recorded which). The receptors shown here come from a man between 25 and 39 years old who had recovered from COVID-19.

The J gene is TRBJ1-6, the V gene TRBV5-6; maybe TRBD1 (6 bases). Germline V CDR1 and CDR2: SGHDT, YYEEEE. The V and J ends lost 3 bases and 10 bases respectively, with 26 bases between them. The CDR3 runs to 18 residues. The CDR3 protein is CASSWEGAGVSLGSPLHF. CDR3 DNA sequence: TGTGCCAGCAGCTGGGAGGGTGCAGGGGTCTCGCTCGGCTCACCCCTCCACTTT.

This chain connects TRBV10-1 to TRBJ1-4; D is unclear. The germline V and J ends were trimmed by 4 bases and 7 bases, with 10 bases remaining between them. Germline-derived CDR1 and CDR2 are WNHNN and SYGVQD (reference sequence). This CDR3 has 13 amino acids. CDR3 sequence (DNA): TGCGCCAGCAGTGGGCCGGGTAGTGAAAAACTGTTTTTT. It is translated as CASSGPGSEKLFF.

The chain links TRBV27 to TRBJ1-1; 11 bases are shared with TRBD1. This CDR3 is built from 15 residues. J gave up 7 bases and V 5 bases, and 9 bases lay outside the gene matches. In germline, CDR1 is MNHEY, CDR2 SMNVEV (reference sequence). This CDR3 reads CASSPGTGGGIEAFF. For the CDR3, the DNA is TGTGCCAGCAGTCCGGGGACAGGGGGAGGGATTGAAGCTTTCTTT.

As concerns this clone: One end of the junction does not line up with germline, which may come from a read error. V and J are TRBV6-2 or TRBV6-3 and TRBJ1-4; perhaps TRBD1 as D (5 bases). This CDR3 spans 14 amino acids. Germline V CDR1 and CDR2: MNHEY, SVGEGT. Here the CDR3 reads CASSSITRQPQAVF. CDR3 in DNA: TGTGCCAGCAGTTCCATTACCCGACAGCCCCAGGCCGTTTTT.